The 25 T cell receptor beta chains presented below share a single source sample, sequenced in a study of shared clonotypes between healthy human individuals. CD45RO-negative, CCR7-selected cells formed the naive CD8 fraction, which excluded terminally differentiated effector memory CD45RA+ cells. TCRdb's table, derived via immunoSEQ multiplex PCR, lists solely in-frame clones and lacks some. Counted here are 800,000 to 950,000 clones, 95% to 97% occurring once; the ten biggest clones make up about 0.25%. Specimen: naive CD8+ T cells sorted from blood. The receptor source for this set is a man aged 25 to 40 in good health.

The chain carries TRBV27 and TRBJ2-7, with 8 nucleotides matching TRBD2. Germline V lookup: CDR1 MNHEY, CDR2 SMNVEV (reference sequence). There are 15 residues in the CDR3. Trimming took 6 bases from V and 2 from J; bases not matched to a gene: 9. The CDR3 loop reads CASSNSGGRPYEQYF. The CDR3 bases are TGTGCCAGCAGCAACTCGGGAGGGCGGCCCTACGAGCAGTACTTC.

The V call is TRBV2, the J call TRBJ1-2; D is unclear. V lost 2 bases and J 8 bases, leaving 9 bases between the germline ends. The CDR3 contains 12 residues. Germline V gene lookup returns CDR1 SNHLY and CDR2 FYNNEI. The CDR3 nucleotides are TGTGCCAGCAGTGAACGGCTCGACGGCTACACCTTC. Protein: CASSERLDGYTF.

The CDR3 is CASSLAMGDGKNIQYF. The CDR3 bases are TGTGCCAGCAGCTTAGCAATGGGAGACGGAAAAAACATTCAGTACTTC. V gene TRBV7-6 combines with J gene TRBJ2-4; maybe TRBD2 (5 bases). The CDR3 is 16 residues long. Germline CDR1 and CDR2: SGHVS and FNYEAQ. The V end lost 0 bases, the J end lost 4 bases, and 13 bases lay between the germline ends.

The rearrangement joins TRBV6-5 to TRBJ2-1; D uncertain. The CDR3 loop spans 13 amino acids. CDR1 MNHEY and CDR2 SVGAGI come from the germline V gene. Trimming removed 2 bases at V and 9 bases at J, with 11 bases between. The CDR3 region has the DNA TGTGCCAGCAGTTACCTCGGCAGGACTGAGCAGTTCTTC. Protein: CASSYLGRTEQFF.

The chain employs TRBV7-9 and TRBJ2-2, with D possibly being TRBD2 (6 bases). From germline, CDR1 is SEHNR and CDR2 FQNEAQ (reference sequence). V dropped 8 bases and J dropped 8 bases, with 15 bases sitting between them. CDR3 length equals 13 residues. CDR3 nucleotide sequence: TGTGCCAGCTCCGGAGGGGAAGGAGGGGAGCTGTTTTTT. Its translation is CASSGGEGGELFF. The full variable domain, completed using reference TRBV7-9 and TRBJ2-2, is DTGVSQNPRHKITKRGQNVTFRCDPISEHNRLYWYRQTLGQGPEFLTYFQNEAQLEKSRLLSDRFSAERPKGSFSTLEIQRTEQGDSAMYLCASSGGEGGELFFGEGSRLTVL.

This clone was counted once. CDR3 region: CASSQEEGWGNQPQHF. CDR3 in DNA: TGCGCCAGCAGCCAAGAAGAGGGATGGGGCAATCAGCCCCAGCATTTT. This chain links TRBV4-1 with TRBJ1-5; the D is unclear. From germline, CDR1 is MGHRA and CDR2 YSYEKL. This CDR3 spans 16 amino acids. V was pared by 0 bases and J by 2 bases, with 11 bases between.

This chain connects TRBV2 to TRBJ2-1; D not certain. This CDR3 comprises 15 residues. Germline V lookup: CDR1 SNHLY, CDR2 FYNNEI. V was cut by 5 bases and J by 5 bases, with 16 bases left in between. The CDR3 reads CASSLYLSLNNEQFF. DNA of the CDR3: TGTGCCAGCAGTTTGTACCTTTCCCTTAACAATGAGCAGTTCTTC.

The rearrangement links TRBV11-2 to TRBJ2-7; D is perhaps TRBD1 (5 bases). Trimming shortened V by 2 bases and J by 5 bases, and 10 bases separated the two germline ends. The CDR3 totals 13 residues. Germline assignment: CDR1 SGHAT and CDR2 FQNNGV. The CDR3 nucleotides are TGTGCCAGCAGCTTAAGCAGGGTCAACGAGCAGTACTTC. This sequence encodes CASSLSRVNEQYF.

V gene TRBV6-1 combines with J gene TRBJ2-5, with D possibly matching TRBD2 (6 bases). The ends were cut back, 6 bases at V and 0 bases at J, with 8 bases in the middle. This CDR3 is built from 13 residues. Germline V gene lookup returns CDR1 MNHNS and CDR2 SASEGT. The DNA for the CDR3 is TGTGCCAGCAGGGGGGACTACCAAGAGACCCAGTACTTC. Translated, it gives CASRGDYQETQYF.

The chain joins TRBV5-6 to TRBJ2-2, with D hard to call. V was shortened by 3 bases and J by 1 base, with 10 bases between the two germline ends. CDR3 length equals 15 residues. Germline loops: CDR1 SGHDT, CDR2 YYEEEE. The DNA for the CDR3 is TGTGCCAGCAGCTGGACCCACAAGAACACCGGGGAGCTGTTTTTT. This codes for CASSWTHKNTGELFF. Combining the CDR3 with reference TRBV5-6 and TRBJ2-2 gives the whole variable domain DAGVTQSPTHLIKTRGQQVTLRCSPKSGHDTVSWYQQALGQGPQFIFQYYEEEERQRGNFPDRFSGHQFPNYSSELNVNALLLGDSALYLCASSWTHKNTGELFFGEGSRLTVL.

V usage is TRBV9 and J usage is TRBJ1-2; TRBD1 agrees at 7 bases. Germline lookup yields CDR1 SGDLS and CDR2 YYNGEE. V lost 3 bases to trimming and J lost 5 bases; unmatched junction nucleotides: 7. The CDR3 totals 14 residues. CDR3 protein: CASSGRQGGYGYTF. The CDR3 DNA reads as TGTGCCAGCAGCGGACGACAGGGTGGGTATGGCTACACCTTC.

Points on this clone: This specimen includes other DNA sequences encoding the same CDR3. The chain has TRBV7-9 and TRBJ1-1; D is undetermined. V was pared by 1 base and J by 5 bases, with 5 bases between. Per the germline V gene, CDR1 is SEHNR and CDR2 is FQNEAQ (reference sequence). The CDR3 is 12 amino acids. CDR3 bases: TGTGCCAGCAGCTTAGGATTGACTGAAGCTTTCTTT. It translates to CASSLGLTEAFF.

This chain joins TRBV29-1 and TRBJ2-7; D may be TRBD1 (6 bases). Per the germline V gene, CDR1 is SQVTM and CDR2 is ANQGSEA. CDR3 length equals 14 residues. Trimming took 3 bases from V and 3 from J, leaving 15 bases between them. The CDR3 loop reads CSVDPTGLSYEQYF. DNA of the CDR3: TGCAGCGTTGACCCGACAGGTTTAAGCTACGAGCAGTACTTC.

The V and J genes are TRBV19 and TRBJ1-1; D ambiguous. Germline assignment: CDR1 LNHDA and CDR2 SQIVND (reference sequence). The CDR3 covers 13 residues. V shed 5 bases and J shed 1 base, with 8 bases lying between them. The CDR3 is CASSFTRNTEAFF. In nucleotides, the CDR3 is TGTGCCAGTAGTTTCACTAGGAACACTGAAGCTTTCTTT.

This clone was seen only once. This chain joins TRBV7-9 and TRBJ2-7; TRBD1 or TRBD2 may be the D gene (7 bases each). V lost 4 bases to trimming and J lost 4 bases, with 17 bases between them. The CDR3 extends over 15 amino acids. Per the germline V gene, CDR1 is SEHNR and CDR2 is FQNEAQ (reference sequence). The CDR3 reads CASSSEGRGRYEQYF. The CDR3 coding sequence is TGTGCCAGCAGCTCGGAGGGGAGGGGGCGTTACGAGCAGTACTTC.

This clone was observed a single time. The rearrangement links TRBV9 to TRBJ2-7; tentatively, D is TRBD2 (5 bases). This CDR3 comprises 13 residues. Trimming removed 4 bases from V and 6 bases from J, with 14 bases in between. Per the germline V gene, CDR1 is SGDLS and CDR2 is YYNGEE. The CDR3 loop is CASSPGLFTEQYF. The DNA of the CDR3 is TGTGCCAGCAGCCCTGGACTGTTTACCGAGCAGTACTTC.

J is TRBJ1-4 and V is TRBV30; no definite D call. This CDR3 spans 11 amino acids. CDR1 and CDR2 (germline): GTSNPN, SVGIG (reference sequence). V was clipped by 0 bases and J by 12 bases, with 8 bases between them. The CDR3 here is CAWSVSGELFF. The CDR3 bases are TGTGCCTGGAGTGTGTCCGGAGAACTGTTTTTT.

V usage is TRBV5-1 and J usage is TRBJ2-1, with D unresolved. CDR1 is SGHRS and CDR2 is YFSETQ in the germline V gene. The ends were cut back, 0 bases at V and 10 bases at J, with 5 bases in the middle. The CDR3 length is 11 residues. This CDR3 is CASSLGTEQFF. CDR3 sequence (DNA): TGCGCCAGCAGCTTGGGGACCGAGCAGTTCTTC.

The V gene is TRBV11-2, the J gene TRBJ2-3, with D possibly being TRBD2 (5 bases). The CDR3 loop spans 16 amino acids. CDR1 and CDR2 from the germline V gene are SGHAT and FQNNGV. V lost 0 bases and J lost 0, with 10 bases in between. Here the CDR3 DNA reads TGTGCCAGCAGCTTAGATGGGCGGGTTAGCACAGATACGCAGTATTTT. Translated: CASSLDGRVSTDTQYF. The whole variable domain, remainder taken from reference TRBV11-2 and TRBJ2-3, is EAGVAQSPRYKIIEKRQSVAFWCNPISGHATLYWYQQILGQGPKLLIQFQNNGVVDDSQLPKDRFSAERLKGVDSTLKIQPAKLEDSAVYLCASSLDGRVSTDTQYFGPGTRLTVL.

V is TRBV10-1 and J is TRBJ1-5; no clear D gene. The length of the CDR3 is 13 residues. CDR1 is WNHNN and CDR2 is SYGVQD in the germline V gene (reference sequence). V lost 3 bases, J lost 1 base, and 4 bases lay in between. The CDR3 bases are TGCGCCAGCAGTGATCACAGCAATCAGCCCCAGCATTTT. This translates into CASSDHSNQPQHF.

The chain uses TRBV14 and TRBJ2-3, with 9 bases that match TRBD2. Germline V gene data show CDR1 as SGHDN and CDR2 as FVKESK. This CDR3 is 15 amino acids long. Unmatched junction bases numbered 7, after V lost 4 bases and J lost 5 bases. The CDR3 coding sequence is TGTGCCAGCAGCCCGTTAGCGGGAGTGAGAGATACGCAGTATTTT. It codes for CASSPLAGVRDTQYF.

The V and J genes are TRBV29-1 and TRBJ1-1; weak D call: TRBD1 (5 bases). CDR3 length: 12 amino acids. Looked up from germline, CDR1 is SQVTM and CDR2 is ANQGSEA. Deletions cut 7 bases from V and 1 base from J, with 10 bases between. The CDR3 is CSGGRSNTEAFF. DNA of the CDR3: TGCAGCGGGGGACGCTCGAACACTGAAGCTTTCTTT.

Points on this clone: Other DNA sequences in the sample encode the same CDR3. The chain couples TRBV5-1 to TRBJ2-2; D remains ambiguous. CDR1 is SGHRS, CDR2 YFSETQ, per germline. The CDR3 runs to 12 residues. V lost 1 base and J 6 bases, leaving 4 bases between the germline ends. CDR3 sequence reads: CASSLSPGELFF. In DNA, the CDR3 is TGCGCCAGCAGCTTGAGCCCCGGGGAGCTGTTTTTT.

V gene TRBV11-2 combines with J gene TRBJ1-2; D possibly corresponds to TRBD1 (5 bases). V lost 8 bases and J lost 4, with 14 bases in between. Germline V gene sequence: CDR1 SGHAT, CDR2 FQNNGV. This CDR3 comprises 13 residues. CDR3 sequence reads: CASARDGAYGYTF. CDR3 bases: TGTGCCAGCGCACGGGACGGAGCCTATGGCTACACCTTC.

The chain joins TRBV6-5 to TRBJ2-1, with D perhaps assigned TRBD1 or TRBD2 (5 bases each). CDR3 length: 10 amino acids. Germline CDR1 is MNHEY and CDR2 is SVGAGI. Trimming cost V 8 bases and J 9 bases, with 8 bases left between them. The CDR3 protein is CASGGREQFF. CDR3 nucleotide sequence: TGTGCCAGCGGGGGTCGTGAGCAGTTCTTC.